This TCR beta chain was sequenced during a study of T cell responses to AZD1222 COVID-19 vaccine. The repertoire was sequenced with immunoSEQ multiplex PCR; TCRdb's copy has only in-frame clones and lacks some. The sample gives about 150,000 clones, just over 90% of which show up once; roughly 1.6% is in the top ten. The study, taken as a whole, reports: Repertoires in all cases were sampled only once the peak T cell response had passed. The donor cohort was predominantly white British with a female majority, and clonal diversity may have been underestimated.

In regard to this clone: The target antigen is unknown.

The sample was peripheral blood, taken on day 0 of AZD1222 vaccination. This TCR came from an adult in good health.

The CDR3 bases are TGTGCCAGCAGTGAGGCCTCGGGACTAACGGGGGTAGGCACGCAGTATTTT. Translation: CASSEASGLTGVGTQYF. The chain joins TRBV2 to TRBJ2-3, with TRBD2 identical over 7 bases. The CDR3 is 17 amino acids. Per germline, CDR1 SNHLY and CDR2 FYNNEI. The ends lost 3 bases at V and 9 bases at J; junction bases unmatched: 18.